This record covers a single TCR beta chain. The data were taken from a study of blood T cell repertoires in COVID-19. Overall study context: The United States, Italy and Spain supplied acute and convalescent COVID-19 samples. T cells, B-cell-depleted T cells, or PBMCs supplied cDNA or gDNA.

In the authors' workflow: Estimates of nucleated cell counts were drawn from the amplification of reference gene primers. Only in-frame clones appear in the TCRdb table, and some are missing; sequencing was by immunoSEQ multiplex PCR. V and J calls and clone size follow that table, whereas D and trimming were derived from the DNA. This sample has 180,000 or so clones, with 85% to 90% found just once. Material: peripheral blood. The receptor's source is a man aged 18-30 years with active or convalescent COVID-19.

In nucleotides, the CDR3 is TGTGCCAGCAGTGTATCGGGACTCGAAAGCGAGACCCAGTACTTC. This sequence encodes CASSVSGLESETQYF. The chain has TRBV28 and TRBJ2-5; possibly TRBD2 for D (6 bases). Trimming removed 5 bases at V and 5 bases at J, with 18 bases between. CDR1 is MDHEN and CDR2 is SYDVKM in the germline V gene. The CDR3 extends over 15 amino acids.